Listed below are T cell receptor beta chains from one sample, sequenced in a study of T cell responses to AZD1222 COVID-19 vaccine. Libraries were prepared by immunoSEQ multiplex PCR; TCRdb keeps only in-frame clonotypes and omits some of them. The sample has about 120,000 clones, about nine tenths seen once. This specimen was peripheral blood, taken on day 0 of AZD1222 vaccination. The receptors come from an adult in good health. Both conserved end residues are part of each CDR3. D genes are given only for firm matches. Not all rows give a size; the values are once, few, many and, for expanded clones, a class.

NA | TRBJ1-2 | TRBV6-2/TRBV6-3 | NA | CASSRDGYGYTF | TGTGCCAGCAGCCGTGACGGATATGGCTACACCTTC
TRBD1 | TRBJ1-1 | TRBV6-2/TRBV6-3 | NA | CASSFPSTGHTEAFF | TGTGCCAGCAGCTTCCCGTCGACAGGGCACACTGAAGCTTTCTTT
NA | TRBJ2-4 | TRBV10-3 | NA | CAISESPARDYKNIQYF | TGTGCCATCAGTGAGTCCCCGGCCCGCGACTACAAAAACATTCAGTACTTC
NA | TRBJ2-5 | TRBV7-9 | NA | CASSVDGYQETQYF | TGTGCCAGCAGCGTGGACGGGTACCAAGAGACCCAGTACTTC
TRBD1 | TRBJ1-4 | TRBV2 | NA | CASRTIDTGELYEKLFF | TGTGCCAGCAGAACTATTGATACAGGGGAGTTATATGAAAAACTGTTTTTT
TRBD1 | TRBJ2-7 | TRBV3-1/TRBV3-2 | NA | CASNPDRVDEQYF | TGTGCCAGCAACCCAGACAGGGTGGACGAGCAGTACTTC
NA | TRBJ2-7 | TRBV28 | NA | CASSASPFYEQYF | TGTGCCAGCAGTGCCTCCCCTTTCTACGAGCAGTACTTC
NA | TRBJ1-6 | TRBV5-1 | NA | CASSRRSYNSPLHF | TGCGCCAGCAGTAGACGGTCCTATAATTCACCCCTCCACTTT
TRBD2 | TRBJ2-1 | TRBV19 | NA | CASSIGTSGGSNEQFF | TGTGCCAGTAGTATTGGGACTAGCGGGGGATCCAATGAGCAGTTCTTC
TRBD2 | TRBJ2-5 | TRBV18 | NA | CASSPPRGGGLQETQYF | TGTGCCAGCTCACCACCGCGCGGGGGGGGCCTTCAAGAGACCCAGTACTTC
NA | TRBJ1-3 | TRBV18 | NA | CASSPRGPTGNTIYF | TGTGCCAGCTCACCACGGGGCCCCACTGGAAACACCATATATTTT
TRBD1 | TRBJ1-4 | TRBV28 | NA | CASSLVGGYEKLFF | TGTGCCAGCAGTTTAGTAGGGGGCTATGAAAAACTGTTTTTT
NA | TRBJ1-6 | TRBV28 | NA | CASSHRGGSGNSPLHF | TGTGCCAGCAGCCACCGGGGGGGGTCAGGGAATTCACCCCTCCACTTT
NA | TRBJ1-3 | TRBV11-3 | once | CASSHIGEDSGNTIYF | TGTGCCAGCAGCCATATCGGAGAGGACTCTGGAAACACCATATATTTT
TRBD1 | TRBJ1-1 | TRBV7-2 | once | CASSSDRLATEAFF | TGTGCCAGCAGCTCGGACAGGTTGGCCACTGAAGCTTTCTTT
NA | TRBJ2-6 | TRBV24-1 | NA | CATSDFGPGSPSGANVLTF | NA
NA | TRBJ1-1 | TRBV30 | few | CAWSWGRNTEAFF | TGTGCCTGGAGTTGGGGGCGGAACACTGAAGCTTTCTTT
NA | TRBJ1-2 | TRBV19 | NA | CASSIAGAAGGYTF | TGTGCCAGTAGTATAGCAGGGGCCGCTGGTGGCTACACCTTC
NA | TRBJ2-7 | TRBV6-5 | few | CASKQGRDEQYF | TGTGCCAGCAAGCAGGGGAGGGACGAGCAGTACTTC
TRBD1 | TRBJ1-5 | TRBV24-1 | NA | CATSFGTGNEPQHF | TGTGCCACCAGCTTCGGGACAGGGAATGAGCCCCAGCATTTT
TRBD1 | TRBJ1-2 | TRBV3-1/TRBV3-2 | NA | CASSQGQGESPGGYTF | TGTGCCAGCAGCCAAGGACAGGGGGAATCCCCCGGTGGCTACACCTTC
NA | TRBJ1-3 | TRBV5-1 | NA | CASSTGDGSIGNTIYF | TGCGCCAGCAGCACTGGGGACGGGAGTATAGGAAACACCATATATTTT
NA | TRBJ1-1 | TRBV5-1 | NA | CASSPGHGNMNTEAFF | TGCGCCAGCAGCCCCGGTCACGGGAACATGAACACTGAAGCTTTCTTT